This entry features one T cell receptor (beta chain) sequence. Patients of the Seattle cohort, enrolled during active infection, were followed longitudinally. The entry originates in a study of blood T cell repertoires in COVID-19. As for the study in general: COVID-19 samples collected from the United States, Italy and Spain covered acute and convalescent phases.

The ends were cut back, 0 bases at V and 7 bases at J, with 13 bases in the middle. This CDR3 comprises 14 residues. Germline CDR1 and CDR2: LGHDT and YNNKEL (reference sequence). Study processing details: Scientists estimated how many nucleated cells there were by amplifying reference gene primers. TCRdb's table, derived via immunoSEQ multiplex PCR, lists solely in-frame clones and lacks some. The V and J calls and clone size come from that table; D and trimming were worked out from the DNA. The repertoire includes roughly 500,000 clones, about 91% of them detected once, and about 0.91% sits in the top ten.

V usage is TRBV3-1 (or the pseudogene TRBV3-2) and J usage is TRBJ2-7; tentative D call: TRBD1 (5 bases). The sequenced material came from peripheral blood. This TCR was recovered from a man between 18 and 29 years old with COVID-19, enrolled during active disease. The CDR3: CASSQDLLGLEQYF. For the CDR3, the DNA is TGTGCCAGCAGCCAAGATCTTTTGGGGCTTGAGCAGTACTTC.